The 23 T cell receptor beta chains below come from one sample, sequenced in a study of cytomegalovirus exposure and HLA in healthy donors. Sequenced by immunoSEQ multiplex PCR; TCRdb stores in-frame clones only, minus some. The sample lists roughly 120,000 clones, over 85% occurring once. Input material: PBMCs. The receptors come from a woman in her late teens or twenties in good health and CMV-seronegative.

The rearrangement joins TRBV6-6 to TRBJ1-2; D is perhaps TRBD1 (6 bases). Trimming pared 7 bases from V and 4 bases from J, leaving 16 bases between. The CDR3 consists of 14 residues. The germline V gene encodes CDR1 MNHNY and CDR2 SVGAGI (reference sequence). In nucleotides, the CDR3 is TGTGCCAGCACCAAATCGGGGGGCAGCTATGGCTACACCTTC. This translates into CASTKSGGSYGYTF.

This chain links TRBV28 with TRBJ2-2; 10 nucleotides line up with TRBD2. Per germline, CDR1 MDHEN and CDR2 SYDVKM. V lost 6 bases and J lost 1; bases outside the gene matches: 5. There are 16 residues in the CDR3. DNA for the CDR3: TGTGCCAGCAGGGATCGACTAGCGGGGAACACCGGGGAGCTGTTTTTT. Translation: CASRDRLAGNTGELFF. Full variable domain (missing parts from reference TRBV28 and TRBJ2-2): DVKVTQSSRYLVKRTGEKVFLECVQDMDHENMFWYRQDPGLGLRLIYFSYDVKMKEKGDIPEGYSVSREKKERFSLILESASTNQTSMYLCASRDRLAGNTGELFFGEGSRLTVL.

This sequence joins TRBV28 and TRBJ2-7, with 8 positions matching TRBD1. The germline V gene has CDR1 MDHEN and CDR2 SYDVKM. V gave up 5 bases and J gave up 5 bases; unmatched junction bases: 11. The length of the CDR3 is 15 residues. CDR3 in amino acids: CASSPNPDRGHEQYF. The DNA of the CDR3 is TGTGCCAGCAGTCCCAACCCTGACAGGGGCCACGAGCAGTACTTC. The variable domain in full, completed from reference TRBV28 and TRBJ2-7, reads DVKVTQSSRYLVKRTGEKVFLECVQDMDHENMFWYRQDPGLGLRLIYFSYDVKMKEKGDIPEGYSVSREKKERFSLILESASTNQTSMYLCASSPNPDRGHEQYFGPGTRLTVT.

The V and J genes are TRBV7-8 and TRBJ2-1; 10 bases agree with TRBD2. There are 15 residues in the CDR3. Unmatched junction bases numbered 6, after V lost 9 bases and J lost 1 base. Germline CDR1 SGHVS, CDR2 FQNEAQ. In DNA, the CDR3 is TGTGCCAGTATAGCGGGGGGCAAGTCCTACAATGAGCAGTTCTTC. Its translation: CASIAGGKSYNEQFF.

The V call is TRBV10-3, the J call TRBJ2-5; D possibly corresponds to TRBD1 (6 bases). CDR1 and CDR2 (germline): ENHRY, SYGVKD. Trimming took 4 bases from V and 2 from J, leaving 11 bases between them. This CDR3 comprises 14 residues. CDR3 protein: CAISGAGDQETQYF. CDR3 coding DNA: TGTGCCATCAGTGGGGCAGGGGATCAAGAGACCCAGTACTTC.

The chain is built from TRBV29-1 and TRBJ1-1; 7 bases line up with TRBD1. V lost 4 bases, J lost 4 bases, and 3 bases stayed unmatched. Germline lookup yields CDR1 SQVTM and CDR2 ANQGSEA. The CDR3 is 12 amino acids. CDR3: CSVVQGPTEAFF. For the CDR3, the DNA is TGCAGCGTTGTACAGGGGCCCACTGAAGCTTTCTTT.

This sequence joins TRBV6-1 and TRBJ2-6; TRBD2 might be the D (5 bases). V shed 0 bases and J shed 2 bases, with 5 bases lying between them. CDR1 is MNHNS and CDR2 is SASEGT in the germline V gene. This CDR3 contains 15 residues. The CDR3 DNA is TGTGCCAGCAGTGAAGCGCGGGCTGGGGCCAACGTCCTGACTTTC. Protein: CASSEARAGANVLTF.

V is TRBV7-9 and J is TRBJ2-7, with a weak D call TRBD1 (6 bases). The CDR3 consists of 18 residues. Germline V gene lookup returns CDR1 SEHNR and CDR2 FQNEAQ (reference sequence). Trimming took off 4 bases at V and 3 bases at J, with 25 bases between the two ends. The CDR3: CASSSSGELSGVNYEQYF. Written as DNA, the CDR3 is TGTGCCAGCAGCTCCAGTGGTGAATTGTCAGGGGTTAACTACGAGCAGTACTTC.

The chain has TRBV6-5 and TRBJ2-5, with a possible D match to TRBD1 (6 bases). This CDR3 contains 15 residues. V lost 3 bases, J lost 5 bases, and 16 bases lay in between. Germline V CDR1 and CDR2: MNHEY, SVGAGI. CDR3 nucleotides: TGTGCCAGCAGTTATGGTCAGGGGAATAGTGAGACCCAGTACTTC. It specifies CASSYGQGNSETQYF.

V is TRBV9 and J is TRBJ2-1; TRBD2 aligns across 12 bases. The CDR3 covers 15 residues. With V trimmed by 4 bases and J by 9 bases, 8 bases remained unmatched. Germline V gene data show CDR1 as SGDLS and CDR2 as YYNGEE. The CDR3 nucleotides read TGTGCCAGCAGCACTCGACTAGCGGGAGACGGTGAGCAGTTCTTC. Residues: CASSTRLAGDGEQFF.

This chain connects TRBV27 to TRBJ1-1; TRBD1 aligns across 8 bases. This CDR3 has 14 residues. From germline, CDR1 is MNHEY and CDR2 SMNVEV (reference sequence). Trimming cost V 9 bases and J 5 bases; bases outside gene matches: 11. CDR3 bases: TGTGCCAGTCGACCCTTGACAGGGGAAACTGAAGCTTTCTTT. This sequence encodes CASRPLTGETEAFF.

V gene TRBV13 combines with J gene TRBJ1-1; 9 nucleotides match TRBD1. J was trimmed by 6 bases and V by 6 bases; bases with no gene match: 2. Per the germline V gene, CDR1 is PRHDT and CDR2 is FYEKMQ (reference sequence). This CDR3 has 12 amino acids. The CDR3 reads CASSHRGPEAFF. The CDR3 bases are TGTGCCAGCAGTCACAGGGGGCCTGAAGCTTTCTTT.

The chain carries TRBV5-8 and TRBJ1-5, with D possibly being TRBD1 (5 bases). There are 15 residues in the CDR3. The germline V and J ends were trimmed by 4 bases and 6 bases, with 17 bases remaining between them. Germline V gives CDR1 SGHTS, CDR2 YDEGEE. CDR3: CASSRPRAIGQPQHF. CDR3 DNA sequence: TGTGCCAGCAGCAGGCCCAGGGCGATCGGTCAGCCCCAGCATTTT.

The V gene is TRBV5-1, the J gene TRBJ2-7, with a tentative D call TRBD2 (6 bases). V shed 4 bases and J shed 1 base, with 12 bases lying between them. Germline CDR1 SGHRS, CDR2 YFSETQ. The CDR3 contains 14 residues. CDR3 nucleotides: TGCGCCAGCAGCCCTGGGGGACTTTCCTACGAGCAGTACTTC. Translated: CASSPGGLSYEQYF.

The chain links TRBV30 to TRBJ1-2; tentative D call: TRBD1 (5 bases). CDR1 and CDR2 from the germline V gene are GTSNPN and SVGIG (reference sequence). Trimming shortened V by 5 bases and J by 7 bases, and 17 bases separated the two germline ends. This CDR3 contains 13 residues. As DNA, the CDR3 is TGTGCCTGGGGCTCCCAGGGTCTACGTGGCTACACCTTC. This codes for CAWGSQGLRGYTF.

The gene calls are TRBV11-2 and TRBJ2-3, with 8 bases that match TRBD2. Germline values: CDR1 SGHAT, CDR2 FQNNGV. Trimming cost V 4 bases and J 2 bases; bases outside gene matches: 5. The CDR3 is made up of 15 amino acids. The CDR3 here is CASSSLAGITDTQYF. DNA for the CDR3: TGTGCCAGCAGCTCGCTAGCGGGCATCACAGATACGCAGTATTTT.

This clone appeared once. This rearrangement joins TRBV28 to TRBJ1-1; possible D gene TRBD1, 6 bases. The length of the CDR3 is 14 residues. Trimming took off 1 base at V and 6 bases at J, with 12 bases between the two ends. Germline CDR1 MDHEN, CDR2 SYDVKM. The CDR3 protein is CASSLLQGGAEAFF. The CDR3 nucleotides are TGTGCCAGCAGTTTATTACAGGGTGGGGCTGAAGCTTTCTTT.

The chain carries TRBV2 and TRBJ2-7; 16 nucleotides agree with TRBD2. V lost 2 bases and J lost 1; bases outside the gene matches: 5. The CDR3 has 18 amino acids. Germline CDR1 and CDR2: SNHLY and FYNNEI. This chain's CDR3 is CASSETGLAGGTSYEQYF. The CDR3 coding sequence is TGTGCCAGCAGTGAAACGGGACTAGCGGGAGGGACATCCTACGAGCAGTACTTC. The entire variable domain, with the rest obtained from reference TRBV2 and TRBJ2-7, is as follows: EPEVTQTPSHQVTQMGQEVILRCVPISNHLYFYWYRQILGQKVEFLVSFYNNEISEKSEIFDDQFSVERPDGSNFTLKIRSTKLEDSAMYFCASSETGLAGGTSYEQYFGPGTRLTVT.

V and J are TRBV6-5 and TRBJ1-5; D uncertain. Trimming shortened V by 6 bases and J by 0 bases, and 12 bases separated the two germline ends. The germline V gene has CDR1 MNHEY and CDR2 SVGAGI. The CDR3 has 15 residues. The CDR3 coding sequence is TGTGCCAGCAGCCCCCGCGGTGATAGCAATCAGCCCCAGCATTTT. Protein product: CASSPRGDSNQPQHF.

The genes are TRBV5-1 and TRBJ1-6, with TRBD1 matching 8 bases. CDR3 length: 15 residues. Germline V gene lookup returns CDR1 SGHRS and CDR2 YFSETQ. V lost 3 bases to trimming and J lost 9 bases; unmatched junction nucleotides: 8. The chain's CDR3 is CASSSTGAVGSPLHF. The CDR3 DNA is TGCGCCAGCAGCTCGACAGGGGCCGTCGGTTCACCCCTCCACTTT.

The chain recombines TRBV19 with TRBJ1-4; D is ambiguous. The germline gives CDR1 LNHDA, CDR2 SQIVND (reference sequence). Trimming shortened V by 3 bases and J by 4 bases, and 12 bases separated the two germline ends. This CDR3 region has 15 residues. The CDR3 loop reads CASSIIAGNNEKLFF. The CDR3 nucleotides read TGTGCCAGTAGTATCATTGCGGGAAATAATGAAAAACTGTTTTTT.

V gene TRBV9 combines with J gene TRBJ2-1, with a possible D match to TRBD2 (5 bases). This CDR3 has 12 amino acids. CDR1 and CDR2 (germline): SGDLS, YYNGEE. V was cut by 3 bases and J by 13 bases, with 14 bases left in between. The CDR3 coding sequence is TGTGCCAGCAGCGGATTGGACTTCGGCCAGTTCTTC. Its translation: CASSGLDFGQFF.

The gene calls are TRBV4-3 and TRBJ2-7, with TRBD1 as a possible D gene (5 bases). This CDR3 is 17 amino acids long. V shed 1 base and J shed 2 bases, with 18 bases lying between them. The V gene's germline CDR1 is LGHNA and CDR2 YSLEER. The CDR3 sequence: CASSQAPSNAGPYEQYF. DNA of the CDR3: TGCGCCAGCAGCCAAGCCCCAAGTAATGCAGGGCCCTACGAGCAGTACTTC.